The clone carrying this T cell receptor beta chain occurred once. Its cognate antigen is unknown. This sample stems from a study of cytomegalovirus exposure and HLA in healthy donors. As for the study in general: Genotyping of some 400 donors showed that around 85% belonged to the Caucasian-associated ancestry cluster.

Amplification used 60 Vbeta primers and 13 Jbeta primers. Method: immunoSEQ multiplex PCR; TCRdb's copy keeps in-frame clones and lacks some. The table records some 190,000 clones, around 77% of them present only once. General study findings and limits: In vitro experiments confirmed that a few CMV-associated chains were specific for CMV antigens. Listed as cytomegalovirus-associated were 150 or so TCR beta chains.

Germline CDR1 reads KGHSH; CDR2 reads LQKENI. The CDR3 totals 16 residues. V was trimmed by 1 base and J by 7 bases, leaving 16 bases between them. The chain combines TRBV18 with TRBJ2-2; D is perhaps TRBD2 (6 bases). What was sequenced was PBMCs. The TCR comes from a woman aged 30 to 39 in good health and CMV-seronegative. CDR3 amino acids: CASSPRTGSAGGELFF. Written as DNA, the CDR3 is TGTGCCAGCTCACCACGCACCGGGTCAGCGGGCGGGGAGCTGTTTTTT.